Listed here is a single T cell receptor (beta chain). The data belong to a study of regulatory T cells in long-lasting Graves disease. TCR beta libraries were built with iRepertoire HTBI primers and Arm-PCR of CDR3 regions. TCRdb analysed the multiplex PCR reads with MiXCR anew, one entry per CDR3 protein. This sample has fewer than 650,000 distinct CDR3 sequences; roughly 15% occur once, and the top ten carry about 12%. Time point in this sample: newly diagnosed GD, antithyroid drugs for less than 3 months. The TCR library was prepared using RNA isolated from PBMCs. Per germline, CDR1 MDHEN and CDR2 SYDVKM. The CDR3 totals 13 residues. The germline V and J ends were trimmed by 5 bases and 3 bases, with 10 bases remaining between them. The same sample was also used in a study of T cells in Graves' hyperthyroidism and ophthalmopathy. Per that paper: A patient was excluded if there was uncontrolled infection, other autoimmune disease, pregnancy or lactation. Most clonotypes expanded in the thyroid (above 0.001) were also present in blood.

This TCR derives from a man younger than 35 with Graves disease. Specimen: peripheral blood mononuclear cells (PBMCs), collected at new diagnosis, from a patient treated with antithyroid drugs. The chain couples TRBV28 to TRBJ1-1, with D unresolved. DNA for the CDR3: TGTGCCAGCAGTGGGGAGATCGACACTGAAGCTTTCTTT. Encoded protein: CASSGEIDTEAFF.